A single sample is the source of the 8 T cell receptor beta chains below, sequenced in a study of T cells in Graves' hyperthyroidism and ophthalmopathy. TCR beta CDR3 regions were amplified from RNA. The HTBI primer set served for first-round RT-PCR of the TCR CDR3. TCRdb redid the calling of the multiplex PCR reads with MiXCR, one entry per CDR3 protein. The table includes approximately 720,000 distinct CDR3 sequences, around a sixth detected once. Sequenced: blood. These receptors all come from a woman aged 45 to 65 with Graves' hyperthyroidism that later progressed to Graves' ophthalmopathy.

A note on this clonotype: This may arise from a read error, as a much more abundant clone is one base away. The V and J genes are TRBV18 and TRBJ1-1; the D gene is possibly TRBD1 (6 bases). Germline V lookup: CDR1 KGHSH, CDR2 LQKENI. V lost 1 base, J lost 2 bases, and 8 bases lay in between. The CDR3 loop spans 14 amino acids. CDR3 region: CASSPQGDNTEAFF. In DNA, the CDR3 is TGTGCCAGCTCACCACAGGGGGATAACACTGAAGCTTTCTTT.

The chain uses TRBV10-3 and TRBJ1-1; 7 bases line up with TRBD1. Germline V gene lookup returns CDR1 ENHRY and CDR2 SYGVKD. J gave up 1 base and V 0 bases, and 2 bases lay outside the gene matches. The CDR3 loop spans 15 amino acids. Here the CDR3 reads CAISESTGTNTEAFF. In nucleotides, the CDR3 is TGTGCCATCAGTGAGTCGACAGGGACGAACACTGAAGCTTTCTTT.

As concerns this clonotype: At one boundary the junction diverges from the germline segment, which might be a read error. The V call is TRBV5-1, the J call TRBJ1-2; maybe TRBD1 (5 bases). CDR1 and CDR2 (germline): SGHRS, YFSETQ. This CDR3 spans 14 amino acids. CDR3 in DNA: TGTGCCAGCAGCTGGGCGGAGGGGCCTATTGGCTACACCTTC. Protein product: CASSWAEGPIGYTF.

The chain employs TRBV6-1 and TRBJ2-3, with D possibly called TRBD1 or TRBD2 (5 bases each). The CDR3 consists of 15 residues. Germline V CDR1 and CDR2: MNHNS, SASEGT. Trimming took off 5 bases at V and 0 bases at J, with 12 bases between the two ends. As DNA, the CDR3 is TGTGCCAGCAGTAAATTCCGGGACAGCACAGATACGCAGTATTTT. As protein: CASSKFRDSTDTQYF.

The J gene is TRBJ1-3, the V gene TRBV27; the D is unclear. CDR1 is MNHEY and CDR2 is SMNVEV in the germline V gene (reference sequence). The length of the CDR3 is 15 residues. V gave up 2 bases and J gave up 0 bases, with 8 bases separating them. This chain's CDR3 is CASSLAASSGNTIYF. In nucleotides, the CDR3 is TGTGCCAGCAGTTTAGCAGCCAGCTCTGGAAACACCATATATTTT.

This clonotype has only a few counts. The gene calls are TRBV4-1 and TRBJ2-3; TRBD2 aligns across 9 bases. The CDR3 consists of 17 residues. J gave up 2 bases and V 0 bases, and 6 bases lay outside the gene matches. Germline V gene sequence: CDR1 MGHRA, CDR2 YSYEKL. CDR3 DNA sequence: TGCGCCAGCAGCCAAGATTTGGCTAGCGGGGTCACAGATACGCAGTATTTT. It is translated as CASSQDLASGVTDTQYF.

The V call is TRBV12-3 or TRBV12-4, the J call TRBJ2-1, with a weak D call TRBD2 (6 bases). The CDR3 is made up of 13 amino acids. V was pared by 7 bases and J by 5 bases, with 12 bases between. The CDR3 spells CASTSWGDNEQFF. Here the CDR3 DNA reads TGTGCCAGCACCTCGTGGGGGGACAATGAGCAGTTCTTC.

This clonotype was detected ten times or more. This chain links TRBV5-1 with TRBJ1-1; D might be TRBD1 (6 bases). The CDR3 runs 16 residues. Per germline, CDR1 SGHRS and CDR2 YFSETQ. The ends were cut back, 0 bases at V and 3 bases at J, with 15 bases in the middle. The chain's CDR3 is CASSLEGSGEDTEAFF. CDR3 DNA: TGCGCCAGCAGCTTGGAAGGATCAGGGGAGGACACTGAAGCTTTCTTT.